This T cell receptor (beta chain) was sequenced during a study of PD-L1 blockade in urothelial cancer. Whole-study context: Male sex and bladder-origin urothelial cancer characterized about 90% of the roughly 30 patients. Blood was tested 3 weeks (second dose) and 6 weeks into treatment.

Method: immunoSEQ multiplex PCR; TCRdb's copy keeps in-frame clones and lacks some. The sample consists of about 29,000 clones, about 88% of them appearing once. The CDR3 is 14 amino acids. With V trimmed by 5 bases and J by 3 bases, 7 bases remained unmatched. Germline V gene lookup returns CDR1 SQVTM and CDR2 ANQGSEA. This rearrangement joins TRBV29-1 to TRBJ2-1; 7 bases align to TRBD2. The sample consisted of PBMCs, taken around atezolizumab (anti-PD-L1) treatment. This receptor was obtained from a man aged 50 or older with urothelial cancer. CDR3 region: CSVWVLAVYNEQFF. DNA for the CDR3: TGCAGCGTTTGGGTGCTAGCGGTCTACAATGAGCAGTTCTTC.